This T cell receptor beta chain was profiled in a study of OX40 agonist ivuxolimab in advanced cancers. Regarding the complete study: Ivuxolimab, which targeted the costimulatory receptor OX40 (CD134), was an agonistic, fully human IgG2 monoclonal antibody. Intravenous ivuxolimab was administered to patients every 2 weeks at six dose levels: 0.01, 0.1, 0.3, 1.5, 3 and 10 mg/kg. Among the approximately 50 dose-escalation patients, 19 had hepatocellular carcinoma, about 15 melanoma, 9 renal cell carcinoma and 9 head and neck cancer. In the dose-escalation cohort, 65% to 90% of patients were male, and the mean age was approximately 60 years, with a range of roughly 20 to 80. Patients were allowed to have had prior anti-PD-1, anti-PD-L1 or anti-CTLA-4 therapy, and 40% of the dose-escalation patients had been treated with checkpoint inhibitors. Partial responses occurred in three dose-escalation patients, of whom one had hepatocellular carcinoma and two had cutaneous melanoma. Peripheral TCRbeta sequencing was intended to test whether TCR sequence diversity was altered and clonal T-cell expansion was caused by ivuxolimab. The monotherapy dose-escalation portion (N of about 57 patients) of the phase I ivuxolimab trial is reported in the paper.

Beyond this particular receptor, the publication reports: On average, CD8+ T cells showed more expanded clones than CD4+ T cells after ivuxolimab. At doses from 0.1 to 3.0 mg/kg, clonal expansion was seen in both CD4+ and CD8+ blood T cells between baseline and week 6. Antigen specificity was not determined for the clonally expanded peripheral T cells. In the 0.1-3.0 mg/kg groups, partial responders were among the patients with the lowest normalized peripheral clonal expansion, particularly in CD8+ T cells. Low levels of normalized T-cell clonal expansion were also seen in some patients who did not respond.

Genomic DNA was extracted from sorted cells for sequencing of the TCRbeta CDR3 region. The immunoSEQ Assay was used for sequencing of TCRbeta CDR3 regions. TCRdb mirrors the immuneACCESS table, restricted to in-frame sequences. Some clones are absent from its copies; in checked studies, under half trace to an unresolved V gene, and the reason for the others is unknown. For this sample the table gives tens of thousands of clones, of which more than 70% were detected only once. The ten biggest clones cover roughly 7.3% of the sample. The trial excluded patients who had a history of autoimmune disease or who were on systemic immunosuppression. In every dose cohort, peripheral blood was drawn for TCR sequencing at baseline, cycle 4 day 1, and cycle 7 day 1. The samples were taken from a phase I, first-in-human, multicenter, open-label dose-escalation trial of ivuxolimab. Adults with locally advanced or metastatic melanoma, renal cell, hepatocellular, or head and neck squamous cell carcinoma were enrolled in the trial. Before TCR sequencing, CD4+ T cells and CD8+ T cells from peripheral blood were sorted into separate populations.

This clone is classified as medium-sized (0.01 to 0.1%). Its specific antigen is unknown. Base qualities are not recorded, but no much larger clone differs from it by a single base. From the germline V gene, CDR1 is SNHLY and CDR2 is FYNNEI. Spanning cysteine to phenylalanine, the CDR3 consists of 15 amino acids. CDR3 DNA is the only sequence kept; it has 45 bases, read in frame from the first base. V loses 6 bases at its end and J loses 2 bases; junction bases beyond the gene matches: 6. Recombination linked TRBV2 to TRBJ1-5, with 8 middle bases fitting TRBD1. Specimen: CD4+ or CD8+ T cells sorted from blood, collected in a trial of the OX40 agonist ivuxolimab. The sequence derives from an adult with an advanced solid tumor such as melanoma, head and neck, liver or kidney cancer. The nucleotide sequence reads as follows: TGTGCCAGCAGGGACAGGGTAAATGGCAATCAGCCCCAGCATTTT. Its product reads: CASRDRVNGNQPQHF.